This passage covers 17 T cell receptor beta chains from one sample sequenced in a study of blood T cells in healthy people across ages. The authors ran a second PCR of about 6 to 11 cycles using a sample-barcoded 5' primer and a J-beta primer mix. Each CDR3 protein is one row after TCRdb ran MiXCR on the 5' RACE reads. Of 800,000 to 1,300,000 distinct CDR3 sequences listed, roughly a quarter were seen once; the top ten hold about 0.8%. A further study also used this sample, focusing on T cells of mothers and their children.

Sequenced input: blood. All receptors derive from a girl aged 2 to 10 in good health.

At least ten counts were recorded for this clonotype. CDR3 in DNA: TGCAGTGCTACGAGCGGGGGGGCAAAGTCTGGCTACAATGAGCAGTTCTTC. As protein: CSATSGGAKSGYNEQFF. V is TRBV20-1 and J is TRBJ2-1; 10 bases fit TRBD2. CDR1 DFQATT and CDR2 SNEGSKA come from the germline V gene (reference sequence). Germline trimming cut 4 bases from V and 3 bases from J; bases unmatched to any gene: 12. CDR3 length equals 17 residues.

There are many counts of this clonotype. The rearrangement links TRBV4-3 to TRBJ2-7, with 8 nucleotides matching TRBD1. Germline CDR1 and CDR2: LGHNA and YSLEER. V dropped 2 bases and J dropped 4; count of bases not matched to a gene: 4. The CDR3 is made up of 14 amino acids. CDR3 amino acids: CASSQSRGRYEQYF. The CDR3 nucleotides are TGCGCCAGCAGCCAAAGCAGGGGGCGATACGAGCAGTACTTC.

The chain combines TRBV18 with TRBJ1-2, with D unclear. The CDR3 contains 14 residues. Germline CDR1 KGHSH, CDR2 LQKENI. The germline V and J ends were trimmed by 1 base and 6 bases, with 12 bases remaining between them. The CDR3 DNA sequence: TGTGCCAGCTCACCACTTACGGGGAGGGATGGCTACACCTTC. Amino acids: CASSPLTGRDGYTF.

This clonotype was recorded only once. The rearrangement uses TRBV3-1 and TRBJ2-1; 7 bases match TRBD2. Germline trimming cut 5 bases from V and 7 bases from J; bases unmatched to any gene: 11. Germline CDR1 reads LGHDT; CDR2 reads YNNKEL (reference sequence). CDR3 length equals 15 residues. CDR3: CASSRGSGTLNEQFF. The CDR3 DNA follows: TGTGCCAGCAGCAGGGGAAGCGGGACTCTAAATGAGCAGTTCTTC.

The genes are TRBV6-4 and TRBJ2-2, with 7 bases identical to TRBD2. The CDR3 is made up of 14 amino acids. Losses at the gene ends were 7 bases for V and 3 bases for J; bases not matched to a gene: 5. In germline, CDR1 is MRHNA, CDR2 SNTAGT. CDR3 nucleotide sequence: TGTGCCAGCAAGGGAACTAGCGACACCGGGGAGCTGTTTTTT. Amino acids: CASKGTSDTGELFF.

This sequence joins TRBV6-5 and TRBJ1-2; D is unclear. V gave up 1 base and J gave up 6 bases, with 9 bases separating them. The CDR3 loop spans 13 amino acids. Germline V CDR1 and CDR2: MNHEY, SVGAGI. In nucleotides, the CDR3 is TGTGCCAGCAGTTACTTAGGTGCGGATGGCTACACCTTC. Translated: CASSYLGADGYTF.

This clonotype was found a few times. The chain has TRBV6-5 and TRBJ1-1, with D perhaps matching TRBD1 (5 bases). The germline V gene encodes CDR1 MNHEY and CDR2 SVGAGI. The CDR3 is 15 amino acids. Trimming left V 6 bases short and J 1 base short, with 15 bases between. The CDR3 DNA follows: TGTGCCAGCAGCCAACAACGCACAGGGAACACTGAAGCTTTCTTT. Residues: CASSQQRTGNTEAFF.

This chain links TRBV13 with TRBJ2-7; unclear D gene. V was cut by 3 bases and J by 4 bases, with 16 bases left in between. Germline V gene data show CDR1 as PRHDT and CDR2 as FYEKMQ (reference sequence). The CDR3 is made up of 15 amino acids. The CDR3 region has the DNA TGTGCCAGCAGCTTCGAGCTCAAGAGGCCTTACGAGCAGTACTTC. It encodes CASSFELKRPYEQYF.

The chain employs TRBV6-5 and TRBJ1-6, with D uncertain. V lost 5 bases and J 12 bases, leaving 14 bases between the germline ends. The CDR3 totals 13 residues. Germline CDR1 reads MNHEY; CDR2 reads SVGAGI. CDR3 residues: CASSLNSLQPLHF. The DNA for the CDR3 is TGTGCCAGCAGTCTGAACTCACTCCAACCCCTCCACTTT.

This clonotype was found a few times. The V and J genes are TRBV7-2 and TRBJ2-1, with 12 bases identical to TRBD2. Trimming cost V 3 bases and J 6 bases; bases outside gene matches: 3. Germline CDR1 SGHTA, CDR2 FQGNSA. The CDR3 runs 15 residues. DNA for the CDR3: TGTGCCAGCAGCTTCCTAGCGGGAGGGGTCAATGAGCAGTTCTTC. Its translation is CASSFLAGGVNEQFF.

Note on this clonotype: One end of the junction fails to match germline, which may point to a read error. V usage is TRBV7-7 and J usage is TRBJ2-2, with 8 bases lining up with TRBD1. Germline values: CDR1 SSHAT, CDR2 FNYEAQ (reference sequence). The CDR3 loop spans 15 amino acids. The CDR3 protein is CASSSGTGRTGELFF. The DNA for the CDR3 is TGTGCTAGCAGCTCCGGGACAGGAAGGACCGGGGAGCTGTTTTTT.

The table lists this clonotype with a few counts. The CDR3 DNA reads as TGTGCCAGCAGCGGGGACAGGGGAAATGAAAAACTGTTTTTT. Residues: CASSGDRGNEKLFF. V is TRBV9 and J is TRBJ1-4, with 10 bases lining up with TRBD1. CDR3 length equals 14 residues. Germline V gene data show CDR1 as SGDLS and CDR2 as YYNGEE. The J segment lost 5 bases and the V segment lost 3 bases, leaving 1 base of the junction unmatched.

The chain is built from TRBV6-2 or TRBV6-3 and TRBJ2-2, with TRBD1 as a possible D gene (5 bases). V lost 3 bases, J lost 5 bases, and 10 bases lay in between. The CDR3 is 14 residues long. In germline, CDR1 is MNHEY, CDR2 SVGEGT. In DNA form, the CDR3 reads TGTGCCAGCAGTTATAACCCAGGGACCGGGGAGCTGTTTTTT. Protein sequence: CASSYNPGTGELFF.

This clonotype was seen a few times. The CDR3: CATSDFSGDIQYF. The CDR3 nucleotides are TGTGCCACCAGTGATTTCTCCGGAGACATTCAGTACTTC. The genes are TRBV24-1 and TRBJ2-4; D unclear. This CDR3 has 13 residues. The germline V and J ends were trimmed by 1 base and 8 bases, with 8 bases remaining between them. Per the germline V gene, CDR1 is KGHDR and CDR2 is SFDVKD.

V is TRBV6-1 and J is TRBJ1-5, with 7 bases lining up with TRBD1. The CDR3 runs to 16 residues. With V trimmed by 7 bases and J by 4 bases, 13 bases remained unmatched. Looked up from germline, CDR1 is MNHNS and CDR2 is SASEGT. The CDR3 reads CASIFFGGQINQPQHF. The CDR3 DNA is TGTGCCAGCATTTTCTTTGGGGGACAGATTAATCAGCCCCAGCATTTT.

The chain couples TRBV2 to TRBJ2-3, with a possible D match to TRBD2 (5 bases). CDR3 length equals 12 residues. The germline V gene has CDR1 SNHLY and CDR2 FYNNEI. V was shortened by 5 bases and J by 7 bases, with 10 bases between the two germline ends. The CDR3 protein is CASSPGENTQYF. The DNA of the CDR3 is TGTGCCAGCAGTCCCGGGGAGAATACGCAGTATTTT. Together with reference TRBV2 and TRBJ2-3, the CDR3 gives the full variable domain: EPEVTQTPSHQVTQMGQEVILRCVPISNHLYFYWYRQILGQKVEFLVSFYNNEISEKSEIFDDQFSVERPDGSNFTLKIRSTKLEDSAMYFCASSPGENTQYFGPGTRLTVL.

This chain uses TRBV29-1 with TRBJ1-1; 7 bases fit TRBD1. The CDR3 sequence is 14 residues long. V lost 3 bases to trimming and J lost 4 bases; unmatched junction nucleotides: 8. Germline-derived CDR1 and CDR2 are SQVTM and ANQGSEA. The CDR3 coding sequence is TGCAGCGTTGAGGTTCCAGGGGGGACCACTGAAGCTTTCTTT. Translation: CSVEVPGGTTEAFF.